The 31 T cell receptor beta chains given below trace back to one sample, sequenced in a study of blood T cell repertoires in COVID-19. TCRdb keeps only in-frame clones here, not all; method: immunoSEQ multiplex PCR. The sample has under 200,000 clones; about 80% are singletons. Sample: peripheral blood. These receptors were taken from a human donor with acute or convalescent COVID-19. The donor label of this sample is uncertain.

This clone was observed a few times. The V and J genes are TRBV30 and TRBJ1-1, with 10 bases matching TRBD1. After removal of 3 bases from V and 11 bases from J, the junction contained 3 bases not matched to a gene. From germline, CDR1 is GTSNPN and CDR2 SVGIG (reference sequence). The CDR3 spans 11 residues. The CDR3 protein is CAWRGQGRAFF. The CDR3 coding sequence is TGTGCCTGGAGGGGACAGGGGCGGGCTTTCTTT.

The chain couples TRBV7-9 to TRBJ2-1; 12 nucleotides line up with TRBD2. Germline lookup yields CDR1 SEHNR and CDR2 FQNEAQ (reference sequence). Trimming at V came to 5 bases and at J to 5 bases, leaving 7 bases not matched to a gene. The CDR3 has 16 amino acids. The CDR3 nucleotides read TGTGCCAGCAGCCGACTAGCGGGAGCGCGTAACAATGAGCAGTTCTTC. Its translation is CASSRLAGARNNEQFF.

In this sample, this clone turned up once. The chain carries TRBV27 and TRBJ2-7; 8 nucleotides agree with TRBD2. This CDR3 contains 17 residues. Germline assignment: CDR1 MNHEY and CDR2 SMNVEV (reference sequence). Trimming cost V 0 bases and J 0 bases; bases outside gene matches: 7. The CDR3 DNA reads as TGTGCCAGCAGTTTATCGTCGGGGGGGCGCCTCTCCTACGAGCAGTACTTC. It codes for CASSLSSGGRLSYEQYF.

The chain couples TRBV19 to TRBJ1-5; the D is unclear. The germline V gene encodes CDR1 LNHDA and CDR2 SQIVND (reference sequence). CDR3 size: 15 residues. The V end lost 1 base, the J end lost 0 bases, and 7 bases lay between the germline ends. In DNA, the CDR3 is TGTGCCAGTAGTATAGGCCCAGATAGCAATCAGCCCCAGCATTTT. It translates to CASSIGPDSNQPQHF.

This chain joins TRBV19 and TRBJ1-1; D is undetermined. The V gene lost 4 bases and the J gene lost 1 base, with 7 bases spanning the gap. The V gene's germline CDR1 is LNHDA and CDR2 SQIVND (reference sequence). The length of the CDR3 is 13 residues. The CDR3 reads CASSTRQNTEAFF. The CDR3 nucleotides read TGTGCCAGTAGTACCCGACAGAACACTGAAGCTTTCTTT.

This rearrangement joins TRBV19 to TRBJ1-2; 7 bases align to TRBD1. CDR3 length equals 14 residues. Unmatched junction bases numbered 13, after V lost 5 bases and J lost 10 bases. Germline V gives CDR1 LNHDA, CDR2 SQIVND (reference sequence). This CDR3 reads CASSYPTGRTTYTF. The CDR3 DNA sequence: TGTGCCAGTAGTTACCCGACAGGGAGGACGACCTACACCTTC.

The rearrangement joins TRBV27 to TRBJ2-3; 10 bases match TRBD2. The CDR3 contains 19 residues. CDR1 MNHEY and CDR2 SMNVEV come from the germline V gene (reference sequence). V dropped 0 bases and J dropped 3; count of bases not matched to a gene: 12. This chain's CDR3 is CASSLSEGLAGVWTDTQYF. In DNA, the CDR3 is TGTGCCAGCAGTTTATCTGAGGGGCTAGCGGGAGTTTGGACAGATACGCAGTATTTT.

This clone was seen just once. The chain uses TRBV7-8 and TRBJ1-4; D remains ambiguous. V lost 1 base and J lost 3, with 9 bases in between. The CDR3 spans 15 residues. Germline assignment: CDR1 SGHVS and CDR2 FQNEAQ. CDR3 loop: CASSLVGISNEKLFF. For the CDR3, the DNA is TGTGCCAGCAGCTTAGTCGGGATATCTAATGAAAAACTGTTTTTT.

The chain uses TRBV5-1 and TRBJ2-5; 15 nucleotides align to TRBD2. The V segment lost 4 bases and the J segment 1 base; nucleotides outside the gene matches: 8. The CDR3 consists of 18 residues. CDR1 SGHRS and CDR2 YFSETQ come from the germline V gene. CDR3 sequence reads: CASSRGTSGGPLQETQYF. The CDR3 region has the DNA TGCGCCAGCAGCCGCGGGACTAGCGGGGGGCCTCTCCAAGAGACCCAGTACTTC.

The V and J genes are TRBV5-1 and TRBJ2-5, with TRBD2 matching over 15 bases. Germline V gene sequence: CDR1 SGHRS, CDR2 YFSETQ. This CDR3 spans 17 amino acids. V was clipped by 3 bases and J by 3 bases; unmatched bases: 6. The CDR3 coding sequence is TGCGCCAGCAGCTCGGGACTAGCGGGAGGAGGGAAAGAGACCCAGTACTTC. It specifies CASSSGLAGGGKETQYF.

V is TRBV6-1 and J is TRBJ2-7, with 9 nucleotides matching TRBD1. Germline CDR1 MNHNS, CDR2 SASEGT. CDR3 length equals 12 residues. The V gene end was trimmed by 1 base and the J gene end by 11 bases; junction bases not matched to a gene: 3. CDR3 protein: CASSEGRDREYF. The CDR3 bases are TGTGCCAGCAGTGAAGGCCGGGACAGGGAGTACTTC.

The chain combines TRBV7-2 with TRBJ2-7, with 8 bases lining up with TRBD1. This CDR3 contains 14 residues. V lost 1 base to trimming and J lost 4 bases; unmatched junction nucleotides: 3. The germline CDR1 and CDR2 sequences are SGHTA and FQGNSA. CDR3 in DNA: TGTGCCAGCAGCTTAGGGCAGGGGGCGTACGAGCAGTACTTC. It translates to CASSLGQGAYEQYF.

Ten or more counts support this clone. The rearrangement links TRBV6-5 to TRBJ1-6; 11 positions match TRBD1. Trimming at V came to 6 bases and at J to 9 bases, leaving 7 bases not matched to a gene. Germline CDR1 reads MNHEY; CDR2 reads SVGAGI. This CDR3 has 15 amino acids. The CDR3 coding sequence is TGTGCCAGCAGGTTACCGGGACAGGGGGGTTCACCCCTCCACTTT. Translating it yields CASRLPGQGGSPLHF.

The CDR3 region is CASSSSTNYGYTF. The CDR3 region has the DNA TGTGCCAGCAGCTCTTCAACAAACTATGGCTACACCTTC. The genes are TRBV7-3 and TRBJ1-2; D is ambiguous. The CDR3 is made up of 13 amino acids. V was pared by 4 bases and J by 2 bases, with 8 bases between. Germline CDR1 is SGHTA and CDR2 is FQGTGA.

This CDR3 is CASSIAAGGSTDTQYF. CDR3 DNA sequence: TGTGCCAGTAGTATAGCAGCGGGGGGTAGCACAGATACGCAGTATTTT. This chain joins TRBV19 and TRBJ2-3; 9 bases are a match to TRBD2. CDR1 and CDR2 from the germline V gene are LNHDA and SQIVND (reference sequence). CDR3 length: 16 residues. Trimming at V came to 1 base and at J to 0 bases, leaving 2 bases not matched to a gene.

The genes are TRBV28 and TRBJ1-5, with 7 bases fitting TRBD1. The V and J ends lost 5 bases and 3 bases, in that order; junction bases with no gene match: 13. From germline, CDR1 is MDHEN and CDR2 SYDVKM. This CDR3 has 17 amino acids. The CDR3 DNA follows: TGTGCCAGCAGTACTAGCTGGGACAGCCCTTCCAATCAGCCCCAGCATTTT. This sequence encodes CASSTSWDSPSNQPQHF.

The chain links TRBV2 to TRBJ2-7; 9 bases agree with TRBD2. This CDR3 is 18 amino acids long. V lost 5 bases to trimming and J lost 0 bases; unmatched junction nucleotides: 14. The germline CDR1 and CDR2 sequences are SNHLY and FYNNEI. CDR3 nucleotides: TGTGCCAGCAGTCTTAAGGGGGCTAGCGGGGCCAGCTCCTACGAGCAGTACTTC. The encoded protein is CASSLKGASGASSYEQYF.

The rearrangement links TRBV19 to TRBJ1-6; 7 bases align to TRBD1. Germline V CDR1 and CDR2: LNHDA, SQIVND (reference sequence). V shed 6 bases and J 7 bases; nucleotides not matched to a gene: 9. The CDR3 sequence is 15 residues long. CDR3 protein: CASSPGTEGNSPLHF. The CDR3 DNA is TGTGCCAGTAGCCCTGGGACAGAGGGAAATTCACCCCTCCACTTT.

V usage is TRBV25-1 and J usage is TRBJ2-1, with D perhaps matching TRBD1 (5 bases). Trimming removed 3 bases from V and 1 base from J, with 10 bases in between. Germline CDR1 and CDR2: MGHDK and SYGVNS. The CDR3 totals 15 residues. The CDR3 sequence: CASSDAGPSYNEQFF. As DNA, the CDR3 is TGTGCCAGCAGTGACGCAGGGCCGTCCTACAATGAGCAGTTCTTC.

The chain joins TRBV28 to TRBJ1-4, with 9 bases matching TRBD1. The CDR3 has 15 amino acids. V was pared by 3 bases and J by 7 bases, with 6 bases of the junction left unmatched. Looked up from germline, CDR1 is MDHEN and CDR2 is SYDVKM. The CDR3 DNA reads TGTGCCAGCAGTTTGCCCGGGACAGGGATTGAAAAACTGTTTTTT. Translation gives CASSLPGTGIEKLFF.

The table lists this clone with a count of one. The chain uses TRBV28 and TRBJ1-2, with TRBD1 matching 11 bases. Germline loops: CDR1 MDHEN, CDR2 SYDVKM. V lost 6 bases to trimming and J lost 6 bases; unmatched junction nucleotides: 9. The CDR3 has 15 amino acids. CDR3 sequence (DNA): TGTGCCAGCAGACCCGGGGGACAGGGGGGGAATGGCTACACCTTC. It specifies CASRPGGQGGNGYTF.

Written as DNA, the CDR3 is TGTGCCAGCACCCACCGGGACAGGGGCCACCAGGACACTGAAGCTTTCTTT. Amino acid sequence: CASTHRDRGHQDTEAFF. The chain joins TRBV28 to TRBJ1-1, with 10 positions matching TRBD1. J was trimmed by 3 bases and V by 7 bases; bases with no gene match: 14. The CDR3 length is 17 residues. Germline CDR1 and CDR2: MDHEN and SYDVKM.

This clone was seen a handful of times. The chain links TRBV18 to TRBJ2-1, with 9 bases matching TRBD1. This CDR3 has 14 residues. With V trimmed by 4 bases and J by 5 bases, 3 bases remained unmatched. Germline V gene data show CDR1 as KGHSH and CDR2 as LQKENI. This chain's CDR3 is CASSHDRGDNEQFF. The CDR3 coding sequence is TGTGCCAGCTCACATGACAGGGGGGACAATGAGCAGTTCTTC.

The gene calls are TRBV4-2 and TRBJ2-1, with a possible D match to TRBD2 (6 bases). The germline V gene has CDR1 LGHNA and CDR2 YNFKEQ. The ends were cut back, 0 bases at V and 0 bases at J, with 9 bases in the middle. The CDR3 spans 16 residues. The CDR3 is CASSQDGGSSYNEQFF. In nucleotides, the CDR3 is TGTGCCAGCAGCCAAGATGGGGGGAGCTCCTACAATGAGCAGTTCTTC.

The V call is TRBV19, the J call TRBJ1-4; 7 nucleotides line up with TRBD1. J lost 2 bases, V lost 7 bases, and 10 bases had no gene match. CDR3 length equals 16 residues. CDR1 and CDR2 from the germline V gene are LNHDA and SQIVND (reference sequence). CDR3 sequence (DNA): TGTGCCAGTACCAGCGACAGGGTAGGGACTAATGAAAAACTGTTTTTT. This encodes CASTSDRVGTNEKLFF.

The chain combines TRBV6-5 with TRBJ1-2, with D hard to call. Germline loops: CDR1 MNHEY, CDR2 SVGAGI. Trimming removed 9 bases from V and 0 bases from J, with 8 bases in between. This CDR3 comprises 12 residues. CDR3 in DNA: TGTGCCAGTGAAGCTCCTAACTATGGCTACACCTTC. It yields the protein CASEAPNYGYTF.

The chain employs TRBV5-1 and TRBJ1-1; D unresolved. Looked up from germline, CDR1 is SGHRS and CDR2 is YFSETQ. V dropped 1 base and J dropped 5 bases, with 9 bases sitting between them. This CDR3 is built from 13 residues. The CDR3 reads CASSLTRDTEAFF. In DNA, the CDR3 is TGCGCCAGCAGCTTGACCCGGGATACTGAAGCTTTCTTT.

This clone was seen a single time. This chain connects TRBV19 to TRBJ1-1; D remains ambiguous. This CDR3 comprises 13 residues. V gave up 5 bases and J gave up 1 base, with 8 bases separating them. CDR1 and CDR2 from the germline V gene are LNHDA and SQIVND (reference sequence). CDR3 sequence reads: CASSQAGNTEAFF. The CDR3 nucleotides are TGTGCCAGTAGTCAGGCAGGGAACACTGAAGCTTTCTTT.

The J gene is TRBJ1-1, the V gene TRBV9; the D is unclear. The germline V gene has CDR1 SGDLS and CDR2 YYNGEE. V lost 1 base and J 1 base, leaving 5 bases between the germline ends. CDR3 length: 13 residues. The CDR3 DNA sequence: TGTGCCAGCAGCGTAACGGGGAACACTGAAGCTTTCTTT. As protein: CASSVTGNTEAFF.

CDR3 in amino acids: CASSIGGYRGHNTEAFF. For the CDR3, the DNA is TGTGCCAGTAGTATAGGGGGGTACAGGGGGCATAATACTGAAGCTTTCTTT. The chain has TRBV19 and TRBJ1-1, with TRBD1 identical over 9 bases. Trimming took 1 base from V and 5 from J; bases not matched to a gene: 11. This CDR3 spans 17 amino acids. The V gene's germline CDR1 is LNHDA and CDR2 SQIVND (reference sequence).

The chain combines TRBV10-3 with TRBJ1-2; D unresolved. This CDR3 comprises 15 residues. Deletions cut 0 bases from V and 4 bases from J, with 12 bases between. The germline gives CDR1 ENHRY, CDR2 SYGVKD. The CDR3 is CAISESARPSYGYTF. DNA of the CDR3: TGTGCCATCAGTGAGTCGGCCAGGCCTTCCTATGGCTACACCTTC.